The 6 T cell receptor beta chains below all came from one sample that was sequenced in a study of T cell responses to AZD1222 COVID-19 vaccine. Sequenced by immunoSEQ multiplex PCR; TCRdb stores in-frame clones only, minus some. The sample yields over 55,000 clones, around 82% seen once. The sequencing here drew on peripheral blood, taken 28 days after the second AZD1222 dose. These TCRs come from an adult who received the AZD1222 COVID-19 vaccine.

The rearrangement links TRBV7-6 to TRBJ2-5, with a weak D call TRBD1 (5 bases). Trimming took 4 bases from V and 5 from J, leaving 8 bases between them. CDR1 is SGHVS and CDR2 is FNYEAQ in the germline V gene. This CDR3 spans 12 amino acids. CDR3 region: CASSSHRETQYF. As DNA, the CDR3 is TGTGCCAGCAGCTCCCACAGGGAGACCCAGTACTTC.

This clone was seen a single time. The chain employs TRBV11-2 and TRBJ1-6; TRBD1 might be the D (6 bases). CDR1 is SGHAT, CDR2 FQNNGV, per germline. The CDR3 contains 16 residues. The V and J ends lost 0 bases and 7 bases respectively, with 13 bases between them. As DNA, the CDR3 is TGTGCCAGCAGCTTAGATCCGGGGGGCAGGAATTCACCCCTCCACTTT. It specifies CASSLDPGGRNSPLHF.

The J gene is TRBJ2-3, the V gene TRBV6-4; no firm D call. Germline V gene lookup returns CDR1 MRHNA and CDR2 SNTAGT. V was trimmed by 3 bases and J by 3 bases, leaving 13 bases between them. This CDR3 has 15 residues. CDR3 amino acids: CASSEQFSDTDTQYF. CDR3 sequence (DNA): TGTGCCAGCAGTGAGCAATTCAGCGATACAGATACGCAGTATTTT.

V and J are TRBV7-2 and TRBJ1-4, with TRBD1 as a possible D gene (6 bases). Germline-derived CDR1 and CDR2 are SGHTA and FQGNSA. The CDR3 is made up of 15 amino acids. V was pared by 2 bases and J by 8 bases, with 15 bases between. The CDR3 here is CASSLLHREAEKLFF. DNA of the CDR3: TGTGCCAGCAGCTTACTCCACAGGGAAGCCGAAAAACTGTTTTTT.

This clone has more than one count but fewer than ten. The CDR3 region is CASSVDGNTEAFF. The CDR3, as DNA: TGTGCCAGCAGCGTTGACGGTAACACTGAAGCTTTCTTT. The chain links TRBV9 to TRBJ1-1; D is ambiguous. The CDR3 has 13 amino acids. V was clipped by 2 bases and J by 2 bases, with 7 bases between them. Germline loops: CDR1 SGDLS, CDR2 YYNGEE.

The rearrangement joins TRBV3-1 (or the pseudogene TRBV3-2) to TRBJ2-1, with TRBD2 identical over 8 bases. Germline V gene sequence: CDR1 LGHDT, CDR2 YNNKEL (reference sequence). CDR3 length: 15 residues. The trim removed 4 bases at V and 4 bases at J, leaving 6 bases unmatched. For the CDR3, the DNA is TGTGCCAGCAGCCCCGGGGGGGGGTCTTACAATGAGCAGTTCTTC. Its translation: CASSPGGGSYNEQFF.